The TCR beta chain described here comes from a study of T cell responses to AZD1222 COVID-19 vaccine. Study results and caveats: Across the whole spike, CD4 TCRs peaked at regions 160-218 and 743-854. Donors were largely white British and mainly female; clonal diversity was possibly underestimated.

The CDR3 contains 15 residues. Trimming took off 9 bases at V and 0 bases at J, with 15 bases between the two ends. Germline V CDR1 and CDR2: KGHSY, FQNENV. Remarks on this clone: The antigen remains unidentified.

Here immunoSEQ multiplex PCR was the method, and the copy in TCRdb shows in-frame clones only, minus some. The top ten clones hold 2.4% of a sample with 70,000 to 90,000 clones, roughly 90% of them seen once. V is TRBV16 and J is TRBJ2-1; maybe TRBD2 (6 bases). The material sequenced was peripheral blood, taken on day 0 of AZD1222 vaccination. The source is an adult in good health. The CDR3 nucleotides read TGTGCCAGTTGTCGGGACTTCAGCTCCTACAATGAGCAGTTCTTC. Translating gives CASCRDFSSYNEQFF.